This TCR beta chain was profiled in a study of blood T cell repertoires in COVID-19. Study overall: Sites in the United States, Italy and Spain provided acute and convalescent COVID-19 samples.

V was cut by 7 bases and J by 7 bases, with 10 bases left in between. CDR3 length: 12 residues. Germline V gene sequence: CDR1 LNHDA, CDR2 SQIVND (reference sequence). Assay: immunoSEQ multiplex PCR; the TCRdb copy retains only in-frame clones and omits some. This table has fewer than 300,000 clones, approximately 90% appearing once. The material sequenced was peripheral blood. The sequence was collected from a woman between 50 and 59 years old with COVID-19, enrolled during active disease. The J gene is TRBJ2-2, the V gene TRBV19, with D uncertain. The CDR3 region is CASTKDLGELFF. CDR3 sequence (DNA): TGTGCCAGTACTAAAGATCTCGGGGAGCTGTTTTTT.